This section outlines one T cell receptor beta chain sequence together with its context. The entry originates in a study of blood T cell repertoires in COVID-19. Grouping used clinical history reported by participants in a survey and questionnaire. In the authors' workflow: Nucleated cell number was recorded as an estimate derived from reference gene primer amplification. Sequencing used immunoSEQ multiplex PCR; TCRdb keeps in-frame clones, though not all of them. That table supplies the V and J calls and clone size; D and trimming were determined from the DNA. The sample holds 130,000 to 150,000 clones; 84% are singletons and the top ten take almost 6%. Germline V gives CDR1 MNHEY, CDR2 SVGAGI. The CDR3 extends over 13 amino acids. Trimming removed 8 bases from V and 4 bases from J, with 13 bases in between.

Sequencing input: PBMCs or T cells enriched from blood (not recorded which). The chain employs TRBV6-5 and TRBJ2-3; D is undetermined. This receptor was obtained from a woman between 50 and 59 years old who had been exposed to COVID-19. In DNA form, the CDR3 reads TGTGCCAGCGTTTCCCTCCCCCCAGATACGCAGTATTTT. As protein: CASVSLPPDTQYF.